The 14 T cell receptor beta chains listed next were all sequenced from one sample in a study of blood T cell repertoires in COVID-19. Sequencing used immunoSEQ multiplex PCR; TCRdb keeps in-frame clones, though not all of them. Among nearly 95,000 clones listed, roughly 85% were seen once. The source material was peripheral blood. The receptor source for this set is a human donor in a cohort sampled during active COVID-19.

This rearrangement joins TRBV7-8 to TRBJ1-5, with D possibly TRBD1 on 6 matching bases. The CDR3 is 18 residues long. The germline gives CDR1 SGHVS, CDR2 FQNEAQ. The V gene lost 2 bases and the J gene lost 0 bases, with 17 bases spanning the gap. Written as DNA, the CDR3 is TGTGCCAGCAGCTTAAGGGCAGGGGCGCTGTATAGCAATCAGCCCCAGCATTTT. Its protein is CASSLRAGALYSNQPQHF.

This chain uses TRBV7-8 with TRBJ1-5; D unclear. CDR1 is SGHVS, CDR2 FQNEAQ, per germline. This CDR3 is 12 amino acids long. V lost 5 bases, J lost 6 bases, and 8 bases lay in between. CDR3: CASSPGGQPQHF. CDR3 sequence (DNA): TGTGCCAGCAGCCCCGGTGGTCAGCCCCAGCATTTT.

The table lists this clone with a few counts. This sequence joins TRBV7-3 and TRBJ2-2; D uncertain. Between the trimmed V and J ends, which lost 4 bases and 3 bases, there was a span of 3 bases. Per germline, CDR1 SGHTA and CDR2 FQGTGA. There are 12 residues in the CDR3. The CDR3 bases are TGTGCCAGCAGCTCTTACACCGGGGAGCTGTTTTTT. As protein: CASSSYTGELFF.

This sequence joins TRBV6-6 and TRBJ2-1; D is possibly TRBD2 (5 bases). Germline loops: CDR1 MNHNY, CDR2 SVGAGI (reference sequence). V was shortened by 8 bases and J by 6 bases, with 11 bases between the two germline ends. This CDR3 region has 12 residues. CDR3 DNA: TGTGCCAGCGGCACTAGACGCAATGAGCAGTTCTTC. Translation: CASGTRRNEQFF.

This clone was detected only a few times. V and J are TRBV5-1 and TRBJ2-4; 7 positions match TRBD2. This CDR3 has 14 residues. The ends lost 1 base at V and 8 bases at J; junction bases unmatched: 6. CDR1 SGHRS and CDR2 YFSETQ come from the germline V gene. The CDR3 nucleotides are TGCGCCAGCAGCTTGAGCGGGGATGGAGACATTCAGTACTTC. Its translation is CASSLSGDGDIQYF. Full variable domain (remainder filled in from reference TRBV5-1 and TRBJ2-4): KAGVTQTPRYLIKTRGQQVTLSCSPISGHRSVSWYQQTPGQGLQFLFEYFSETQRNKGNFPGRFSGRQFSNSRSEMNVSTLELGDSALYLCASSLSGDGDIQYFGAGTRLSVL.

The V and J genes are TRBV3-1 (or the pseudogene TRBV3-2) and TRBJ1-6; perhaps TRBD1 as D (5 bases). The CDR3 has 16 amino acids. CDR1 is LGHDT, CDR2 YNNKEL, per germline (reference sequence). Between the trimmed V and J ends, which lost 2 bases and 10 bases, there was a span of 18 bases. In DNA form, the CDR3 reads TGTGCCAGCAGCCAATCCCAGGCAGGGTGGGGATCACCCCTCCACTTT. Translating gives CASSQSQAGWGSPLHF.

This rearrangement joins TRBV4-1 to TRBJ1-1; TRBD1 is a possible D gene (6 bases). The CDR3 is made up of 13 amino acids. V gave up 4 bases and J gave up 5 bases, with 11 bases separating them. Germline assignment: CDR1 MGHRA and CDR2 YSYEKL. DNA for the CDR3: TGCGCCAGCAGCCGATTAGGGGGTACTGAAGCTTTCTTT. This gives the protein CASSRLGGTEAFF.

The chain uses TRBV15 and TRBJ2-1; the match to TRBD1 covers 7 bases. Germline assignment: CDR1 LNHNV and CDR2 YYDKDF (reference sequence). The J segment lost 4 bases and the V segment lost 2 bases, leaving 5 bases of the junction unmatched. This CDR3 spans 15 amino acids. Here the CDR3 reads CATSRTGEPYNEQFF. The CDR3 nucleotides read TGTGCCACCAGCAGAACAGGGGAACCATACAATGAGCAGTTCTTC.

The chain joins TRBV19 to TRBJ2-1; 10 bases line up with TRBD2. The V and J ends lost 5 bases and 0 bases, in that order; junction bases with no gene match: 7. This CDR3 spans 17 amino acids. In germline, CDR1 is LNHDA, CDR2 SQIVND (reference sequence). The DNA of the CDR3 is TGTGCCAGTAGTCCTCCCTGGACTAGCGGCTCCTACAATGAGCAGTTCTTC. Translating it yields CASSPPWTSGSYNEQFF.

The chain recombines TRBV9 with TRBJ1-1; TRBD1 matches at 9 bases. Trimming took 0 bases from V and 5 from J; bases not matched to a gene: 11. CDR1 is SGDLS and CDR2 is YYNGEE in the germline V gene. CDR3 length: 17 amino acids. CDR3 bases: TGTGCCAGCAGCGTAGTGGGGACAGGGTCCGGTGAAACTGAAGCTTTCTTT. Translating gives CASSVVGTGSGETEAFF.

This sequence joins TRBV29-1 and TRBJ1-1; TRBD1 agrees at 9 bases. The V segment lost 7 bases and the J segment 3 bases; nucleotides outside the gene matches: 6. The CDR3 has 13 residues. Germline lookup yields CDR1 SQVTM and CDR2 ANQGSEA. The CDR3 reads CSADRGTDTEAFF. The CDR3, as DNA: TGCAGCGCCGACAGGGGGACCGACACTGAAGCTTTCTTT. Supplemented by reference TRBV29-1 and TRBJ1-1, the full variable domain reads SAVISQKPSRDICQRGTSLTIQCQVDSQVTMMFWYRQQPGQSLTLIATANQGSEATYESGFVIDKFPISRPNLTFSTLTVSNMSPEDSSIYLCSADRGTDTEAFFGQGTRLTVV.

The chain couples TRBV12-5 to TRBJ2-7; 10 bases are a match to TRBD2. CDR1 is LGHNT, CDR2 FRNRAP, per germline. V lost 0 bases, J lost 5 bases, and 16 bases stayed unmatched. The CDR3 runs 19 residues. CDR3 sequence: CASGLVPRRWASGSHEQYF. As DNA, the CDR3 is TGTGCTAGTGGTTTGGTCCCCCGCCGCTGGGCTAGCGGGAGTCACGAGCAGTACTTC.

The chain employs TRBV18 and TRBJ1-4; D not certain. CDR1 and CDR2 from the germline V gene are KGHSH and LQKENI. V shed 1 base and J shed 8 bases, with 11 bases lying between them. This CDR3 is built from 14 residues. This chain's CDR3 is CASSPRNGVEKLFF. Written as DNA, the CDR3 is TGTGCCAGCTCACCACGAAACGGGGTCGAAAAACTGTTTTTT.

This clone was counted only a few times. V is TRBV6-1 and J is TRBJ2-7, with a possible D match to TRBD1 (5 bases). Germline V gene data show CDR1 as MNHNS and CDR2 as SASEGT. The V and J ends lost 3 bases and 0 bases respectively, with 9 bases between them. This CDR3 comprises 14 residues. This CDR3 is CASSDRVSSYEQYF. CDR3 nucleotide sequence: TGTGCCAGCAGTGACAGGGTTAGCTCCTACGAGCAGTACTTC.